The rows below give T cell receptor beta chains drawn from one sample of a study of cytomegalovirus exposure and HLA in healthy donors. Method: immunoSEQ multiplex PCR; TCRdb's copy keeps in-frame clones and lacks some. The table shows under 100,000 clones, with 70% occurring only once. The material sequenced was PBMCs. The receptor source for this set is a woman in her forties or fifties in good health and CMV-seropositive. Each CDR3 is given with its conserved first and last residue. D genes are given only for firm matches. Size tells how often a clone was seen (once, few, many) or the class of an expanded clone, and some rows leave it out.

TRBV5-4,TRBJ2-7,NA,NA,16,CASSRAEGIRRDEQYF,TGTGCCAGCAGCCGAGCGGAGGGGATCCGTAGGGACGAGCAGTACTTC
TRBV7-3,TRBJ2-2,NA,NA,13,CASTSRPTGELFF,TGTGCCAGCACCTCTAGGCCGACCGGGGAGCTGTTTTTT
TRBV18,TRBJ1-1,NA,NA,15,CASSLGGALDTEAFF,TGTGCCAGCTCATTGGGGGGAGCACTGGACACTGAAGCTTTCTTT
TRBV28,TRBJ1-5,NA,medium-sized,15,CASSFGDSTNQPQHF,TGTGCCAGCAGTTTCGGCGACAGCACAAATCAGCCCCAGCATTTT
TRBV5-6,TRBJ2-3,NA,NA,14,CASSLGSVTDTQYF,TGTGCCAGCAGCTTGGGGAGCGTCACAGATACGCAGTATTTT
TRBV28,TRBJ2-1,NA,NA,13,CASSLSPENEQFF,TGTGCCAGCAGTTTGTCCCCGGAGAATGAGCAGTTCTTC
TRBV6-1,TRBJ2-1,NA,few,11,CASSVAGRQFF,TGTGCCAGCAGTGTGGCGGGCCGCCAGTTCTTC
TRBV4-2,TRBJ1-5,NA,NA,14,CASSQEDGAQPQHF,TGTGCCAGCAGCCAAGAAGATGGGGCTCAGCCCCAGCATTTT
TRBV6-5,TRBJ2-3,TRBD1,NA,14,CASSRDRITDTQYF,TGTGCCAGCAGTCGGGACAGGATCACAGATACGCAGTATTTT
TRBV29-1,TRBJ1-1,NA,NA,12,CSVGREGTEAFF,TGCAGCGTTGGAAGGGAGGGCACTGAAGCTTTCTTT
TRBV18,TRBJ1-4,NA,NA,19,CASSPRLREGLTTNEKLFF,TGTGCCAGCTCACCACGGCTTCGGGAGGGCCTAACAACTAATGAAAAACTGTTTTTT
TRBV11-2,TRBJ2-6,TRBD1,NA,16,CASSLYRGSGANVLTF,TGTGCCAGCAGCCTCTACAGGGGCTCTGGGGCCAACGTCCTGACTTTC
TRBV28,TRBJ2-1,TRBD2,NA,14,CASSFSGLYNEQFF,TGTGCCAGCAGTTTTAGCGGGCTGTACAATGAGCAGTTCTTC
TRBV2,TRBJ2-5,NA,NA,15,CASSENRGSQETQYF,TGTGCCAGCAGTGAAAATAGGGGCAGTCAAGAGACCCAGTACTTC
TRBV5-1,TRBJ2-7,TRBD1,NA,15,CASSLIRDRAGEQYF,TGCGCCAGCAGCTTGATTCGGGACAGGGCAGGGGAGCAGTACTTC
TRBV4-1,TRBJ2-3,NA,NA,13,CASSQGLLDTQYF,TGCGCCAGCAGCCAAGGACTACTGGATACGCAGTATTTT
TRBV20-1,TRBJ2-5,NA,NA,11,CSAEHQETQYF,TGCAGTGCCGAACATCAAGAGACCCAGTACTTC
TRBV19,TRBJ1-5,TRBD1,NA,15,CASSYLGQGDQPQHF,TGTGCCAGTAGTTACCTCGGGCAGGGGGATCAGCCCCAGCATTTT
TRBV27,TRBJ2-3,TRBD2,NA,15,CASSILAGGPDTQYF,TGTGCCAGCAGTATACTAGCGGGAGGGCCAGATACGCAGTATTTT
TRBV4-3,TRBJ2-7,TRBD2,NA,16,CASSQMIQRGPYEQYF,TGCGCCAGCAGCCAAATGATACAGCGGGGACCCTACGAGCAGTACTTC
TRBV5-5,TRBJ1-2,TRBD1,NA,15,CASMVDRGASGGYTF,TGTGCCAGCATGGTCGACAGGGGGGCGTCGGGAGGCTACACCTTC
TRBV28,TRBJ2-1,NA,NA,15,CASSPQGSWSNEQFF,TGTGCCAGCAGTCCCCAGGGTTCTTGGAGCAATGAGCAGTTCTTC
TRBV6-5,TRBJ1-1,TRBD1,NA,14,CASSYETGTTEAFF,TGTGCCAGCAGTTATGAGACAGGGACCACTGAAGCTTTCTTT
TRBV28,TRBJ1-3,NA,few,17,CASSPPTQTSRGNTIYF,TGTGCCAGCAGTCCCCCTACGCAGACCTCTAGGGGAAACACCATATATTTT
TRBV19,TRBJ2-1,NA,NA,13,CASSLSSYNEQFF,TGTGCCAGTAGTCTGAGCTCCTACAATGAGCAGTTCTTC
TRBV5-6,TRBJ1-2,NA,NA,17,CASSLIFLDPRGYGYTF,TGTGCCAGCAGCTTGATTTTTTTGGACCCACGGGGCTATGGCTACACCTTC
TRBV7-2,TRBJ2-7,TRBD1,NA,14,CASSLSGGITKQYF,TGTGCCAGCAGCTTATCAGGGGGCATTACGAAGCAGTACTTC
TRBV28,TRBJ1-5,TRBD1,NA,14,CASKSDRDGQPQHF,TGTGCCAGCAAGTCGGACAGGGACGGTCAGCCCCAGCATTTT
TRBV28,TRBJ2-7,TRBD2,NA,16,CASSLSSSGLLNEQYF,TGTGCCAGCAGTTTATCATCCTCGGGACTACTAAACGAGCAGTACTTC
TRBV29-1,TRBJ1-2,NA,once,13,CSVDTGPNYGYTF,TGCAGCGTTGATACGGGTCCTAACTATGGCTACACCTTC
TRBV27,TRBJ2-1,TRBD1,NA,16,CASTTFRTGGYNEQFF,TGTGCCAGCACAACTTTTCGGACAGGGGGGTACAATGAGCAGTTCTTC
TRBV7-7,TRBJ2-5,TRBD2,NA,13,CASSEAGEETQYF,TGTGCTAGCAGCGAAGCGGGAGAAGAGACCCAGTACTTC
TRBV7-9,TRBJ1-1,NA,NA,11,CASSFSTEAFF,TGTGCCAGCAGCTTTAGCACTGAAGCTTTCTTT
TRBV29-1,TRBJ2-7,NA,NA,13,CSVPGTYTYEQYF,TGCAGCGTTCCCGGGACTTACACCTACGAGCAGTACTTC
TRBV10-3,TRBJ2-1,TRBD2,NA,16,CAISESMAGDHNEQFF,TGTGCCATCAGTGAGTCGATGGCGGGAGACCACAATGAGCAGTTCTTC
TRBV18,TRBJ2-5,NA,NA,14,CASSPNIHGETQYF,TGTGCCAGCTCACCAAATATCCACGGGGAGACCCAGTACTTC
TRBV11-1,TRBJ2-1,NA,few,14,CASSYFGTYNEQFF,TGTGCCAGCAGCTACTTCGGGACCTACAATGAGCAGTTCTTC
TRBV7-2,TRBJ1-5,NA,NA,16,CASSLDTGYPFQPQHF,TGTGCCAGCAGCTTAGACACAGGGTACCCCTTTCAGCCCCAGCATTTT
TRBV9,TRBJ2-3,NA,few,16,CASTQGEGYSTDTQYF,TGTGCCAGCACCCAGGGCGAAGGCTATAGCACAGATACGCAGTATTTT
TRBV28,TRBJ1-2,NA,few,11,CASQTVYGYTF,TGTGCCAGCCAAACAGTTTATGGCTACACCTTC
TRBV7-8,TRBJ1-5,NA,NA,13,CASSSLKREAQHF,TGTGCCAGCAGCTCCCTCAAGCGGGAGGCCCAGCATTTT